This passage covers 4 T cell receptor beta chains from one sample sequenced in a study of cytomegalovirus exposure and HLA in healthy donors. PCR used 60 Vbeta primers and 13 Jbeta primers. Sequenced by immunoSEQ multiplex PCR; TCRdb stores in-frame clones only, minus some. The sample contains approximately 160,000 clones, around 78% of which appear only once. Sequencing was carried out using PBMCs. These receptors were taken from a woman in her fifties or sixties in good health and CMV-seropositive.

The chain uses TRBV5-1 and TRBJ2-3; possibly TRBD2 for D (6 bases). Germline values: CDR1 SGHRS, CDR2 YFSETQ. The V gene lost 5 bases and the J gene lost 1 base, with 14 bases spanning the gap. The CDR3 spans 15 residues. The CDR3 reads CASRPEGFRTDTQYF. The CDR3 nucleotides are TGCGCCAGCAGGCCGGAGGGGTTTCGCACAGATACGCAGTATTTT.

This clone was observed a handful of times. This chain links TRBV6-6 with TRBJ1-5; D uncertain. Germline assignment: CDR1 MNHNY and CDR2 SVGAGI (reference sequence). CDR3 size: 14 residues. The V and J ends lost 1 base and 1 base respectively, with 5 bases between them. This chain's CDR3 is CASSYFGSNQPQHF. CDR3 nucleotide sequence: TGTGCCAGCAGTTACTTTGGCAGCAATCAGCCCCAGCATTTT.

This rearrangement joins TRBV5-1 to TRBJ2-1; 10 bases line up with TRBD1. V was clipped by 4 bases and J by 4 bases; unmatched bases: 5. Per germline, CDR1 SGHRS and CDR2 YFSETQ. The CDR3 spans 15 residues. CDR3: CASSPDRGGYNEQFF. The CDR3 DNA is TGCGCCAGCAGCCCGGACAGGGGGGGATACAATGAGCAGTTCTTC.

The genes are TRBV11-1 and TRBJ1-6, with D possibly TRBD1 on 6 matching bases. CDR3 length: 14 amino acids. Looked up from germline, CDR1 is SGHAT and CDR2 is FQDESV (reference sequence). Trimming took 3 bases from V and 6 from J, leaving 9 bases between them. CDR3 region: CASSFRGGNSPLHF. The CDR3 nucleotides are TGTGCCAGCAGCTTCAGGGGTGGTAATTCACCCCTCCACTTT.